The T cell receptor beta chain under discussion was sequenced for a study of control samples from healthy donors and cancer patients (dated by TCRdb to about 2020). The germline V end is reduced by 5 bases and the J end by 6 bases; junction bases left unmatched: 4. CDR1 and CDR2 are read off the germline V gene as KGHDR and SFDVKD. CDR3 length: 14 amino acids, cysteine to phenylalanine. The retained sequence is limited to the CDR3, 42 bases, with the frame set at the first base. Libraries were made using the immunoSEQ multiplex PCR assay. What TCRdb holds here is the immuneACCESS table cut down to in-frame rearrangements. Part of the clones is not present; checked against another copy, under half of the missing clones reflect an unresolved V gene, and the others are unexplained. In this sample the table shows 35,000 to 45,000 clones, less than 85% of which occur a single time. Approximately 50% of the sample rests with the top ten.

This clone was picked up a small number of times. Its antigen is unknown. No base-level quality is on record; no much larger clone is a single base apart. The V gene is TRBV24-1 and the J gene is TRBJ1-1, with TRBD1 matching 11 junction bases. The sequenced material came from blood. This TCR was recovered from a man in his sixties in good health. Here the CDR3 is given as CATSGTGGKAEAFF. The bases are TGTGCCACCAGTGGGACAGGGGGCAAGGCTGAAGCTTTCTTT.